Presented here are 19 T cell receptor beta chains from one specimen sequenced in a study of molecular identifiers for immune sequencing clone quantification. Each CDR3 protein gets one entry after TCRdb re-called the PCR reads with MiXCR. The sample has tens of thousands of distinct CDR3 sequences; around a fifth are singletons. The sequencing sample was made of naive CD8+ T cells from blood, with Jurkat cell RNA spiked in. As for subset: FACS-sorted CD8+CD4-CCR7+CD45RA+ naive T cells. These receptor sequences come from a human donor in good health. Some libraries in this study had Jurkat cell RNA spiked in.

Many counts were recorded for this clonotype. V and J are TRBV4-3 and TRBJ2-7; possible D gene TRBD1, 6 bases. V gave up 3 bases and J gave up 2 bases, with 14 bases separating them. The CDR3 is 15 amino acids. From germline, CDR1 is LGHNA and CDR2 YSLEER. The CDR3 sequence is CASSQARGATYEQYF. DNA for the CDR3: TGCGCCAGCAGCCAGGCCAGGGGCGCAACCTACGAGCAGTACTTC.

Only a few counts were recorded for this clonotype. The chain carries TRBV6-5 and TRBJ2-5; 10 bases fit TRBD2. The CDR3 is made up of 19 amino acids. Germline trimming cut 4 bases from V and 1 base from J; bases unmatched to any gene: 15. Per germline, CDR1 MNHEY and CDR2 SVGAGI. This CDR3 reads CASSSDSRLAGPPQETQYF. The CDR3 DNA sequence: TGTGCCAGCAGTTCCGACTCCCGACTAGCGGGTCCACCCCAAGAGACCCAGTACTTC.

This clonotype appeared many times. The V call is TRBV12-3 or TRBV12-4, the J call TRBJ2-5; weak D call: TRBD2 (5 bases). V lost 4 bases, J lost 1 base, and 10 bases lay in between. The CDR3 spans 14 residues. CDR3 DNA sequence: TGTGCCAGCAGTTGGAGAGGACTCCAAGAGACCCAGTACTTC. This sequence encodes CASSWRGLQETQYF.

There are many counts of this clonotype. This chain joins TRBV7-2 and TRBJ1-5; D remains unclear. This CDR3 spans 12 amino acids. Germline CDR1 and CDR2: SGHTA and FQGNSA. V lost 1 base, J lost 9 bases, and 7 bases lay in between. CDR3 coding DNA: TGTGCCAGCAGCTTAGAATTCGGGCCCCAGCATTTT. This codes for CASSLEFGPQHF.

With respect to this clonotype: A read error may explain this, as a much larger clone is one base away. The genes are TRBV5-1 and TRBJ1-1; a weak D match, TRBD1 (5 bases). V gave up 7 bases and J gave up 4 bases, with 20 bases separating them. CDR3 length equals 15 residues. Germline-derived CDR1 and CDR2 are SGHRS and YFSETQ. In nucleotides, the CDR3 is TGCGCCAGCGGCTCCTCAGGGAGTGATGGCACTGAAGCTTTCTTT. It encodes CASGSSGSDGTEAFF.

The chain recombines TRBV10-3 with TRBJ2-7; TRBD1 or TRBD2 may be the D gene (5 bases each). Per the germline V gene, CDR1 is ENHRY and CDR2 is SYGVKD. The V gene lost 5 bases and the J gene lost 4 bases, with 36 bases spanning the gap. This CDR3 contains 21 residues. CDR3 loop: CAISMGPAAGLFTFLPYEQYF. CDR3 nucleotides: TGTGCCATCAGTATGGGGCCGGCTGCGGGTCTCTTTACGTTTTTACCTTACGAGCAGTACTTC.

This clonotype was seen only a few times. This chain joins TRBV4-3 and TRBJ2-5; possible D gene TRBD2, 6 bases. The germline V gene encodes CDR1 LGHNA and CDR2 YSLEER. V was clipped by 5 bases and J by 0 bases, with 10 bases between them. This CDR3 is built from 14 residues. CDR3 loop: CASSYGSYQETQYF. CDR3 sequence (DNA): TGCGCCAGCAGCTACGGGAGTTACCAAGAGACCCAGTACTTC.

At least ten counts were recorded for this clonotype. The rearrangement joins TRBV6-5 to TRBJ2-3; D is uncertain. The CDR3 is 11 residues long. Trimming shortened V by 10 bases and J by 6 bases, and 11 bases separated the two germline ends. Germline V gene sequence: CDR1 MNHEY, CDR2 SVGAGI. The CDR3 bases are TGTGCCACCAAGTTCGGGGATACGCAGTATTTT. This gives the protein CATKFGDTQYF.

As for this clonotype: With a much larger clone just one base away, this may be a read error. The V call is TRBV2, the J call TRBJ2-2; 9 bases line up with TRBD2. Germline CDR1 and CDR2: SNHLY and FYNNEI. The CDR3 has 16 amino acids. CDR3 region: CASSEGSGRITEELFF. In DNA form, the CDR3 reads TGTGCCAGCAGTGAAGGGAGCGGGAGGATCACCGAGGAGCTGTTTTTT.

Remarks on this clonotype: A single base separates this from a much larger clone, so it may be a read error. J is TRBJ2-3 and V is TRBV11-1, with 10 bases aligning to TRBD2. This CDR3 is built from 17 residues. Germline assignment: CDR1 SGHAT and CDR2 FQDESV (reference sequence). CDR3 region: CASSLAPSGSWTDAQYF. As DNA, the CDR3 is TGTGCCAGCAGCTTAGCTCCTAGCGGGAGTTGGACAGATGCGCAGTATTTT.

This clonotype was seen many times. The rearrangement joins TRBV7-6 to TRBJ2-5; D call uncertain. The CDR3 totals 16 residues. CDR1 and CDR2 (germline): SGHVS, FNYEAQ. Trimming shortened V by 2 bases and J by 2 bases, and 15 bases separated the two germline ends. CDR3 nucleotides: TGTGCCAGCAGCTTATCGTCCGGAATACAACAAGAGACCCAGTACTTC. This translates into CASSLSSGIQQETQYF.

This clonotype was counted many times. This rearrangement joins TRBV28 to TRBJ2-7; D possibly corresponds to TRBD1 (5 bases). With 7 bases removed from V and 2 bases from J, the gap between germline ends came to 24 bases. CDR3 length equals 17 residues. Germline V lookup: CDR1 MDHEN, CDR2 SYDVKM. CDR3 bases: TGTGCCAGCACCTTCCGGCCGCAGGGAAACTTTCCCTACGAGCAGTACTTC. Amino acid sequence: CASTFRPQGNFPYEQYF.

The chain employs TRBV11-2 and TRBJ1-4; D is perhaps TRBD1 (5 bases). The length of the CDR3 is 16 residues. Trimming left V 0 bases short and J 7 bases short, with 15 bases between. The V gene's germline CDR1 is SGHAT and CDR2 FQNNGV. This chain's CDR3 is CASSLDLGVSAEKLFF. The CDR3 DNA follows: TGTGCCAGCAGCTTAGATCTAGGGGTTAGCGCTGAAAAACTGTTTTTT.

This rearrangement joins TRBV6-5 to TRBJ2-3; D perhaps matches TRBD2 (6 bases). V gave up 1 base and J gave up 0 bases, with 11 bases separating them. The CDR3 extends over 16 amino acids. Germline CDR1 MNHEY, CDR2 SVGAGI. The CDR3 coding sequence is TGTGCCAGCAGTTACTTTCGGGGGACTAGCACAGATACGCAGTATTTT. Its translation: CASSYFRGTSTDTQYF.

The CDR3 region is CSASTATNTEAFF. In nucleotides, the CDR3 is TGCAGTGCCTCGACAGCAACGAACACTGAAGCTTTCTTT. V and J are TRBV20-1 and TRBJ1-1; the D gene is possibly TRBD1 (5 bases). Trimming removed 6 bases at V and 1 base at J, with 12 bases between. Germline V gene lookup returns CDR1 DFQATT and CDR2 SNEGSKA (reference sequence). The CDR3 is 13 amino acids.

The chain links TRBV5-6 to TRBJ2-5; 12 bases are a match to TRBD1. V trimming: 2 bases; J trimming: 7 bases; junction bases outside the gene matches: 6. From germline, CDR1 is SGHDT and CDR2 YYEEEE. This CDR3 is 15 amino acids long. The CDR3 here is CASSLTPGQGATQYF. The CDR3 DNA follows: TGTGCCAGCAGCTTAACACCGGGACAGGGGGCGACCCAGTACTTC.

This clonotype occurred many times. The chain links TRBV7-9 to TRBJ1-5; D not certain. The CDR3 contains 12 residues. V lost 1 base and J 4 bases, leaving 2 bases between the germline ends. In germline, CDR1 is SEHNR, CDR2 FQNEAQ (reference sequence). The CDR3 sequence: CASSLVNQPQHF. CDR3 nucleotide sequence: TGTGCCAGCAGCTTAGTGAATCAGCCCCAGCATTTT.

This clonotype has a count of ten or more. The rearrangement uses TRBV9 and TRBJ2-7; 9 positions match TRBD2. The CDR3 covers 14 residues. V trimming: 0 bases; J trimming: 4 bases; junction bases outside the gene matches: 2. Germline values: CDR1 SGDLS, CDR2 YYNGEE. The CDR3 DNA sequence: TGTGCCAGCAGCGTAGGTAGCGGGGGTTACGAGCAGTACTTC. Its translation: CASSVGSGGYEQYF.

There are many counts of this clonotype. The chain employs TRBV6-5 and TRBJ2-3; TRBD2 matches 10 bases. The germline V gene encodes CDR1 MNHEY and CDR2 SVGAGI. This CDR3 has 17 amino acids. J lost 6 bases, V lost 5 bases, and 14 bases had no gene match. For the CDR3, the DNA is TGTGCCAGCAGTCTTCAAGGACTAGCGGCGGTCCCCGATACGCAGTATTTT. As protein: CASSLQGLAAVPDTQYF.